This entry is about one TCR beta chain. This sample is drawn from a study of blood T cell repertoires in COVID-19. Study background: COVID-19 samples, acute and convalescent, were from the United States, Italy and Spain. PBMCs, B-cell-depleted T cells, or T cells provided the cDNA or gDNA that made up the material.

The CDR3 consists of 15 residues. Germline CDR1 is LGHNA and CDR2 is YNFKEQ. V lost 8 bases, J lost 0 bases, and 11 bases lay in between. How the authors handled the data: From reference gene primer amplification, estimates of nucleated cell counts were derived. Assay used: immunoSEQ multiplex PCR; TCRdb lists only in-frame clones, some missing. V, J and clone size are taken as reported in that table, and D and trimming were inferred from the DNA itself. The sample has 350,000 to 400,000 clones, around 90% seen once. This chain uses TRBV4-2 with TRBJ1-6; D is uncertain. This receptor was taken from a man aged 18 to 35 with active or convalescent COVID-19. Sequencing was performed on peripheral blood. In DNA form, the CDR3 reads TGTGCCAGCGGCAGGCTGAGCTCCTATAATTCACCCCTCCACTTT. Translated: CASGRLSSYNSPLHF.